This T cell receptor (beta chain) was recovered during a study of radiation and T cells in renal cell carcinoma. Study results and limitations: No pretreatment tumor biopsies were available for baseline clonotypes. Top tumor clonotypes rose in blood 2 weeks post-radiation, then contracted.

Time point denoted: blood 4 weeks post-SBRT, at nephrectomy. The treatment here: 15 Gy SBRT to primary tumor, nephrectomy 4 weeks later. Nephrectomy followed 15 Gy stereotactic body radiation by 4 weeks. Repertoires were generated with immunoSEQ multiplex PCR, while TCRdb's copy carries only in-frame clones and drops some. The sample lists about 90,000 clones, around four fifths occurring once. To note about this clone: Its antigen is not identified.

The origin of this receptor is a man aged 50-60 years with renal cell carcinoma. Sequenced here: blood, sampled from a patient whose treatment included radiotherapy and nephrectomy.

CDR3 in amino acids: CASSGSHIQGFYGYTF. Written as DNA, the CDR3 is TGTGCCAGCAGTGGGTCCCATATTCAGGGTTTTTATGGCTACACCTTC. The chain couples TRBV2 to TRBJ1-2, with D possibly matching TRBD1 (5 bases). The germline CDR1 and CDR2 sequences are SNHLY and FYNNEI. V lost 4 bases and J 5 bases, leaving 20 bases between the germline ends. This CDR3 contains 16 residues.